This TCR beta chain was found in a study of T cell responses to AZD1222 COVID-19 vaccine. Study-wide results and limits: Breadth and depth of Spike-specific TCRs rose after two AZD1222 doses. There were vaccine-associated CD4 TCRs across spike, dominant at 160-218 and 743-854.

Profiling relied on immunoSEQ multiplex PCR, and the TCRdb table lists in-frame clones only, not all of them. Found here are approximately 180,000 clones, around 93% of them singletons; the top ten hold around 0.98%. The V gene end was trimmed by 0 bases and the J gene end by 1 base; junction bases not matched to a gene: 3. The length of the CDR3 is 16 residues. Germline CDR1 MNHEY, CDR2 SVGAGI. Concerning this clone itself: Its target is not known.

The specimen comprised peripheral blood, sampled 28 days after the second dose of the MenACWY control vaccine. This TCR came from an adult who received the MenACWY meningococcal vaccine as a control. The chain recombines TRBV6-5 with TRBJ1-2, with 9 bases fitting TRBD1. CDR3 residues: CASSYSTGGNNYGYTF. CDR3 nucleotides: TGTGCCAGCAGTTACTCGACAGGGGGGAATAACTATGGCTACACCTTC.